The 22 T cell receptor beta chains in this list originate from one sample, sequenced in a study. Sequencing was performed with immunoSEQ multiplex PCR; in TCRdb, only in-frame clones are kept and a portion is missing. The sample consists of tens of thousands of clones, 93% of them appearing once. Sequences were obtained from PBMCs. The receptor set was obtained from a man aged 40-55 years with rheumatoid arthritis.

The chain recombines TRBV5-6 with TRBJ1-1; 8 bases fit TRBD1. Germline V gene lookup returns CDR1 SGHDT and CDR2 YYEEEE. The CDR3 has 16 amino acids. Losses at the gene ends were 1 base for V and 3 bases for J; bases not matched to a gene: 8. CDR3 sequence reads: CASSLSGGLLDTEAFF. CDR3 bases: TGTGCCAGCAGCTTGTCAGGGGGCCTCTTAGACACTGAAGCTTTCTTT. Together with reference TRBV5-6 and TRBJ1-1, the CDR3 gives the full variable domain: DAGVTQSPTHLIKTRGQQVTLRCSPKSGHDTVSWYQQALGQGPQFIFQYYEEEERQRGNFPDRFSGHQFPNYSSELNVNALLLGDSALYLCASSLSGGLLDTEAFFGQGTRLTVV.

The chain recombines TRBV20-1 with TRBJ2-2; the D is unclear. Germline CDR1 is DFQATT and CDR2 is SNEGSKA (reference sequence). This CDR3 is built from 14 residues. V lost 3 bases and J lost 1, with 9 bases in between. The CDR3 here is CSASEGVNTGELFF. CDR3 nucleotide sequence: TGCAGTGCTAGTGAAGGAGTGAACACCGGGGAGCTGTTTTTT.

The CDR3 protein is CASSLGPAGTNTEAFF. CDR3 sequence (DNA): TGTGCCAGCAGCTTGGGCCCCGCGGGGACTAACACTGAAGCTTTCTTT. The rearrangement uses TRBV5-5 and TRBJ1-1; possibly TRBD1 for D (5 bases). The CDR3 sequence is 16 residues long. Germline V CDR1 and CDR2: SGHKS, YYEKEE (reference sequence). V lost 0 bases, J lost 2 bases, and 14 bases lay in between.

The V call is TRBV25-1, the J call TRBJ2-1; 9 bases are a match to TRBD1. After removal of 0 bases from V and 7 bases from J, the junction contained 10 bases not matched to a gene. Germline V gene data show CDR1 as MGHDK and CDR2 as SYGVNS. The CDR3 has 17 amino acids. The CDR3 loop reads CASSEYRGQGVWNEQFF. The CDR3 DNA follows: TGTGCCAGCAGTGAATATAGGGGACAGGGCGTGTGGAATGAGCAGTTCTTC.

This chain connects TRBV5-4 to TRBJ2-7, with D perhaps given as TRBD1 or TRBD2 (5 bases each). Per the germline V gene, CDR1 is SGHNT and CDR2 is YYREEE (reference sequence). There are 15 residues in the CDR3. Trimming stripped 0 bases from V and 3 bases from J, with 13 bases between. For the CDR3, the DNA is TGTGCCAGCAGCTTGGCCGGGACCCAGGGCTACGAGCAGTACTTC. Protein sequence: CASSLAGTQGYEQYF.

The chain couples TRBV30 to TRBJ1-1; the D gene is possibly TRBD1 (6 bases). The CDR3 has 14 residues. From germline, CDR1 is GTSNPN and CDR2 SVGIG (reference sequence). V lost 1 base and J lost 5, with 14 bases in between. CDR3: CAWSDYRVGTEAFF. In nucleotides, the CDR3 is TGTGCCTGGAGTGACTACAGGGTTGGGACTGAAGCTTTCTTT. The variable domain in full, with the rest retrieved from reference TRBV30 and TRBJ1-1, is SQTIHQWPATLVQPVGSPLSLECTVEGTSNPNLYWYRQAAGRGLQLLFYSVGIGQISSEVPQNLSASRPQDRQFILSSKKLLLSDSGFYLCAWSDYRVGTEAFFGQGTRLTVV.

The chain carries TRBV5-1 and TRBJ1-1, with a weak D call TRBD1 (5 bases). Looked up from germline, CDR1 is SGHRS and CDR2 is YFSETQ. The CDR3 loop spans 15 amino acids. The ends were cut back, 5 bases at V and 0 bases at J, with 14 bases in the middle. The CDR3 DNA sequence: TGCGCCAGCAGGCTAGCCGGGACGGTGAACACTGAAGCTTTCTTT. This sequence encodes CASRLAGTVNTEAFF.

This clone appeared once. The V and J genes are TRBV27 and TRBJ2-1, with D tentatively TRBD2 (6 bases). CDR1 is MNHEY, CDR2 SMNVEV, per germline (reference sequence). Trimming took 3 bases from V and 0 from J, leaving 9 bases between them. This CDR3 spans 15 amino acids. The CDR3 loop reads CASSFGGSSYNEQFF. The DNA for the CDR3 is TGTGCCAGCAGTTTTGGAGGGAGCTCCTACAATGAGCAGTTCTTC.

The chain is built from TRBV5-1 and TRBJ2-2; TRBD2 might be the D (5 bases). V lost 7 bases and J 2 bases, leaving 15 bases between the germline ends. The CDR3 extends over 15 amino acids. Germline CDR1 is SGHRS and CDR2 is YFSETQ. DNA of the CDR3: TGCGCCAGCCGAGGACGGGGATCTAACACCGGGGAGCTGTTTTTT. This encodes CASRGRGSNTGELFF.

As for this clone: Sequence at one end of the junction differs from germline and may be a read error. The J gene is TRBJ2-7, the V gene TRBV6-6; D gene ambiguous. CDR1 MNHNY and CDR2 SVGAGI come from the germline V gene (reference sequence). CDR3 length: 11 residues. The CDR3 sequence is CASSYSNEQYF. The CDR3 region has the DNA TGTGCCAGCAGTTACTCCAACGAGCAGTACTTC.

The V gene is TRBV28, the J gene TRBJ2-2; 7 bases are shared with TRBD2. The germline CDR1 and CDR2 sequences are MDHEN and SYDVKM. The CDR3 spans 16 residues. V lost 2 bases and J lost 6; bases outside the gene matches: 9. The CDR3 sequence: CASSLKREGHPGELFF. In DNA, the CDR3 is TGTGCCAGCAGTTTAAAGAGGGAGGGCCACCCCGGGGAGCTGTTTTTT.

Concerning this clone: No DNA is shown, since the ends of the CDR3 on it are uncertain; the CDR3 is the one TCRdb lists. J is TRBJ1-4 and V is TRBV24-1; whether TRBD1, the table's D call, matches the DNA was not checked. The germline gives CDR1 KGHDR, CDR2 SFDVKD. From its first to its last residue, the CDR3 has 16 amino acids. CDR3 amino acids: CATSDHQGKLMKNCFF.

The rearrangement links TRBV6-6 to TRBJ1-4, with a possible D match to TRBD1 (5 bases). Trimming cost V 2 bases and J 8 bases, with 9 bases left between them. The CDR3 totals 13 residues. Looked up from germline, CDR1 is MNHNY and CDR2 is SVGAGI (reference sequence). CDR3 DNA sequence: TGTGCCAGCAGTTACCAGGGCGGGGAAAAACTGTTTTTT. Its protein product is CASSYQGGEKLFF.

The rearrangement joins TRBV5-1 to TRBJ2-6; TRBD1 agrees at 9 bases. J gave up 0 bases and V 3 bases, and 4 bases lay outside the gene matches. Germline assignment: CDR1 SGHRS and CDR2 YFSETQ. This CDR3 region has 17 residues. The CDR3 DNA is TGCGCCAGCAGCTGGGGGACAGGGACCTCTGGGGCCAACGTCCTGACTTTC. Amino acids: CASSWGTGTSGANVLTF. The full variable domain, rest sourced from reference TRBV5-1 and TRBJ2-6, is KAGVTQTPRYLIKTRGQQVTLSCSPISGHRSVSWYQQTPGQGLQFLFEYFSETQRNKGNFPGRFSGRQFSNSRSEMNVSTLELGDSALYLCASSWGTGTSGANVLTFGAGSRLTVL.

CDR3 DNA sequence: TGTGCCAGCTCACCACGCCGGGGGGGGGACAATGAGCAGTTCTTC. Translating it yields CASSPRRGGDNEQFF. The chain is built from TRBV18 and TRBJ2-1; 8 bases are a match to TRBD2. Per the germline V gene, CDR1 is KGHSH and CDR2 is LQKENI. The CDR3 is made up of 15 amino acids. V lost 1 base and J lost 5; bases outside the gene matches: 4.

The rearrangement links TRBV28 to TRBJ2-3; 10 bases align to TRBD2. Per germline, CDR1 MDHEN and CDR2 SYDVKM. The CDR3 loop spans 13 amino acids. The J segment lost 8 bases and the V segment lost 7 bases, leaving 6 bases of the junction unmatched. CDR3: CASMSGRAGTQYF. In DNA form, the CDR3 reads TGTGCCAGCATGAGCGGGAGGGCCGGTACGCAGTATTTT.

The V gene is TRBV27, the J gene TRBJ1-2; no reliable D call. The germline CDR1 and CDR2 sequences are MNHEY and SMNVEV (reference sequence). CDR3 length: 15 residues. V was pared by 3 bases and J by 4 bases, with 15 bases between. CDR3 bases: TGTGCCAGCAGTTTCCTTCGAGGCGGAGGCTATGGCTACACCTTC. Encoded protein: CASSFLRGGGYGYTF.

V and J are TRBV18 and TRBJ1-1; the D is unclear. V was trimmed by 2 bases and J by 8 bases, leaving 12 bases between them. The CDR3 runs to 13 residues. CDR1 is KGHSH and CDR2 is LQKENI in the germline V gene. In DNA, the CDR3 is TGTGCCAGCTCACCAGGGATGAATCAAGAAGCTTTCTTT. Translated: CASSPGMNQEAFF.

The V call is TRBV6-5, the J call TRBJ1-5; D ambiguous. Germline V CDR1 and CDR2: MNHEY, SVGAGI. The V gene lost 6 bases and the J gene lost 3 bases, with 15 bases spanning the gap. The CDR3 covers 15 residues. CDR3 loop: CASRRRRADNQPQHF. In nucleotides, the CDR3 is TGTGCCAGCAGGAGGCGACGGGCAGACAATCAGCCCCAGCATTTT.

The chain links TRBV7-2 to TRBJ1-1, with D perhaps matching TRBD1 (6 bases). Germline V lookup: CDR1 SGHTA, CDR2 FQGNSA. The ends were cut back, 4 bases at V and 0 bases at J, with 9 bases in the middle. This CDR3 contains 14 residues. For the CDR3, the DNA is TGTGCCAGCAGCTCCGGGACATTGAACACTGAAGCTTTCTTT. Translation gives CASSSGTLNTEAFF.

This clone was found once. The V call is TRBV7-3, the J call TRBJ1-2; TRBD1 is a possible D gene (6 bases). Trimming removed 2 bases at V and 4 bases at J, with 11 bases between. The CDR3 is made up of 14 amino acids. The germline CDR1 and CDR2 sequences are SGHTA and FQGTGA. The CDR3 DNA is TGTGCCAGCAGCTTATCGCAGGGGAGCTATGGCTACACCTTC. This sequence encodes CASSLSQGSYGYTF.

This sequence joins TRBV29-1 and TRBJ2-7; either TRBD1 or TRBD2 may fit D (5 bases each). The germline V and J ends were trimmed by 7 bases and 6 bases, with 16 bases remaining between them. Germline V gene lookup returns CDR1 SQVTM and CDR2 ANQGSEA. This CDR3 spans 12 amino acids. CDR3 coding DNA: TGCAGCGGACTCCGGGACGATGGCGAGCAGTACTTC. Its protein product is CSGLRDDGEQYF.